Sequencing of this T cell receptor (beta chain) was carried out in a study of cytomegalovirus exposure and HLA in healthy donors. Separate from the approximately 670-subject first cohort was the approximately 110-subject validation cohort, to which the donors belonged. Using immunoSEQ multiplex PCR, the repertoire was profiled, and TCRdb retains in-frame clones only, with some absent. The sample contains under 150,000 clones, almost 85% of which appear only once. V lost 5 bases to trimming and J lost 6 bases, with 17 bases between them. The CDR3 extends over 14 amino acids. In germline, CDR1 is SGHTA, CDR2 FQGNSA. Study-wide results and caveats: The investigators catalogued 150 to 200 TCR beta chains as cytomegalovirus-associated.

In regard to this clone: Its antigen is not known.

The sequence derives from a woman aged 25 to 39 in good health and CMV-seronegative. The sequencing sample was made of PBMCs. The J gene is TRBJ2-7, the V gene TRBV7-2, with TRBD2 as a possible D gene (5 bases). CDR3 bases: TGTGCCAGCAGCCCAAGGCCGGCCGCGGGCGAGCAGTACTTC. This codes for CASSPRPAAGEQYF.